The sequence of this T cell receptor beta chain was determined in a study of human T cells and chemical hapten exposure. As for the study in general: The study patch tested 0.01% DPC on the upper back and read results at 6 days. The patients, most of them female, presented with alopecia areata, totalis or universalis. Notes on the study in general: No alteration of TCRs above 1 in 1000 frequency was seen with DPC sensitization.

Remarks on this clonotype: The antigen is not known.

TCRdb re-derived calls from the RACE reads in MiXCR, one entry per CDR3 protein. This sample has 140,000 or so distinct CDR3 sequences, with about an eighth found just once. V shed 5 bases and J 0 bases; nucleotides not matched to a gene: 8. CDR3 size: 15 residues. CDR1 is SGHRS, CDR2 YFSETQ, per germline. The time point: patch test 2, 6 weeks after DPC sensitization. Treatment described: therapeutic diphenylcyclopropenone sensitization with weekly scalp DPC. Researchers extracted total RNA from unfractionated whole blood. This clonotype originated in a woman in her forties or fifties with alopecia areata. Some clones in this sample may be carry-over from other donors' samples. This chain links TRBV5-1 with TRBJ2-7; 7 bases are shared with TRBD2. The sample consisted of whole blood, taken in connection with sensitization to the hapten diphenylcyclopropenone (DPC). CDR3 sequence: CASRRASGSSYEQYF. The CDR3, as DNA: TGCGCCAGCAGGCGTGCTAGCGGTAGCTCCTACGAGCAGTACTTC.